These T cell receptor beta chains were read from a single sample in a study of T cell repertoires in cytomegalovirus infection. TCRdb itself ran the reads through MiXCR, one entry per CDR3 protein. The sample has 100,000 or so distinct CDR3 sequences; 16% are singletons. The sequenced material came from PBMCs. The receptors come from a human donor in good health (CMV status not recorded). Some clones in this sample may be carry-over from other donors' samples. The CDR3 runs from the conserved cysteine through the conserved F or W. D genes are given only for firm matches. Size values are once, few and many counts, or a class for expanded clones, and some rows have none.

clone size: many; J gene: TRBJ1-4; V gene: TRBV7-2; D gene: .; CDR3 protein: CASSPQSNNEKLFF; CDR3 DNA: TGTGCCAGCAGCCCCCAGAGCAATAATGAAAAACTGTTTTTT
clone size: few; J gene: TRBJ1-5; V gene: TRBV19; D gene: .; CDR3 protein: CASIETAIINQPQHF; CDR3 DNA: TGTGCCAGTATAGAGACAGCAATCATTAATCAGCCCCAGCATTTT
clone size: .; J gene: TRBJ2-7; V gene: TRBV20-1; D gene: TRBD2; CDR3 protein: CSARVAGGALREQYF; CDR3 DNA: TGCAGTGCTAGGGTGGCCGGGGGGGCCCTCCGCGAGCAGTACTTC
clone size: few; J gene: TRBJ1-6; V gene: TRBV10-3; D gene: .; CDR3 protein: CAISASNGNSPLHF; CDR3 DNA: TGTGCCATCAGTGCTTCCAATGGGAATTCACCCCTCCACTTT
clone size: .; J gene: TRBJ1-6; V gene: TRBV15; D gene: .; CDR3 protein: CATSSYSGALNSPLHF; CDR3 DNA: TGTGCCACCAGCAGCTATTCCGGGGCACTAAATTCACCCCTCCACTTT
clone size: many; J gene: TRBJ2-3; V gene: TRBV7-2; D gene: TRBD2; CDR3 protein: CASSAGGPSDTQYF; CDR3 DNA: TGTGCCAGCAGCGCGGGGGGGCCCAGTGATACGCAGTATTTT
clone size: few; J gene: TRBJ2-1; V gene: TRBV5-4; D gene: .; CDR3 protein: CASSLLASRGEQFF; CDR3 DNA: TGTGCCAGCAGCTTGCTGGCTAGCAGGGGTGAGCAGTTCTTC
clone size: many; J gene: TRBJ2-3; V gene: TRBV2; D gene: TRBD2; CDR3 protein: CASRGLAASTDTQYF; CDR3 DNA: TGTGCCAGCAGGGGACTAGCCGCTAGCACAGATACGCAGTATTTT
clone size: many; J gene: TRBJ2-1; V gene: TRBV7-2; D gene: .; CDR3 protein: CASSPSGPSYNEQFF; CDR3 DNA: TGTGCCAGCAGCCCCAGCGGGCCTTCCTACAATGAGCAGTTCTTC
clone size: few; J gene: TRBJ2-1; V gene: TRBV6-2/TRBV6-3; D gene: TRBD2; CDR3 protein: CASRVAGGAYNEQFF; CDR3 DNA: TGTGCCAGCAGGGTAGCGGGGGGGGCCTACAATGAGCAGTTCTTC
clone size: .; J gene: TRBJ2-1; V gene: TRBV7-6; D gene: .; CDR3 protein: CASSLAPISEQFF; CDR3 DNA: TGTGCCAGCAGCTTAGCACCCATTTCTGAGCAGTTCTTC
clone size: .; J gene: TRBJ1-1; V gene: TRBV5-1; D gene: .; CDR3 protein: CASSLSSLNTEAFF; CDR3 DNA: TGCGCCAGCAGCTTGAGTTCTTTGAACACTGAAGCTTTCTTT
clone size: .; J gene: TRBJ2-1; V gene: TRBV19; D gene: TRBD2; CDR3 protein: CATRRAGGPNEQFF; CDR3 DNA: TGTGCCACCCGAAGGGCGGGGGGGCCGAATGAGCAGTTCTTC
clone size: many; J gene: TRBJ1-2; V gene: TRBV7-2; D gene: TRBD1; CDR3 protein: CASSPRQGHINYGYTF; CDR3 DNA: TGTGCCAGCAGCCCCCGACAGGGCCACATTAACTATGGCTACACCTTC
clone size: many; J gene: TRBJ1-2; V gene: TRBV7-2; D gene: TRBD1; CDR3 protein: CASSSKTGGYTF; CDR3 DNA: TGTGCCAGCAGCTCCAAGACAGGGGGCTACACCTTC
clone size: many; J gene: TRBJ2-3; V gene: TRBV7-2; D gene: .; CDR3 protein: CASSLVRGPDTQYF; CDR3 DNA: TGTGCCAGCAGCTTAGTGCGAGGGCCTGATACGCAGTATTTT
clone size: few; J gene: TRBJ1-5; V gene: TRBV10-3; D gene: .; CDR3 protein: CAISEGGSGGQPQHF; CDR3 DNA: TGTGCCATCAGTGAGGGGGGTAGTGGAGGTCAGCCCCAGCATTTT
clone size: many; J gene: TRBJ1-1; V gene: TRBV7-3; D gene: .; CDR3 protein: CASSLRAGSASTEAFF; CDR3 DNA: TGTGCCAGCAGCTTAAGGGCAGGGTCGGCATCCACTGAAGCTTTCTTT
clone size: many; J gene: TRBJ2-2; V gene: TRBV7-2; D gene: TRBD2; CDR3 protein: CASSGRGTSGLHTGELFF; CDR3 DNA: TGTGCCAGCAGCGGAAGAGGGACTAGCGGGCTCCACACCGGGGAGCTGTTTTTT
clone size: many; J gene: TRBJ2-7; V gene: TRBV7-2; D gene: TRBD2; CDR3 protein: CASSRAGGVPEQYF; CDR3 DNA: TGTGCCAGCAGTCGAGCGGGGGGAGTCCCCGAGCAGTACTTC
clone size: many; J gene: TRBJ1-5; V gene: TRBV20-1; D gene: TRBD1; CDR3 protein: CSAREEGQGGGQPQHF; CDR3 DNA: TGCAGTGCTAGAGAGGAGGGACAGGGAGGAGGTCAGCCCCAGCATTTT
clone size: .; J gene: TRBJ2-7; V gene: TRBV14; D gene: .; CDR3 protein: CASSQDLEGEQYF; CDR3 DNA: TGTGCCAGCAGCCAAGATTTGGAGGGCGAGCAGTACTTC
clone size: few; J gene: TRBJ1-3; V gene: TRBV6-6; D gene: .; CDR3 protein: CASRYEGMSGREIAGNTIYF; CDR3 DNA: TGTGCCAGCAGATACGAGGGGATGAGTGGCAGGGAAATCGCTGGAAACACCATATATTTT
clone size: .; J gene: TRBJ1-1; V gene: TRBV6-6; D gene: .; CDR3 protein: CAGSYSGGSNTEAFF; CDR3 DNA: TGTGCCGGCAGTTACTCGGGGGGTTCGAACACTGAAGCTTTCTTT
clone size: .; J gene: TRBJ2-1; V gene: TRBV20-1; D gene: .; CDR3 protein: CSAARQGFYNEQFF; CDR3 DNA: TGCAGTGCCGCGAGGCAGGGCTTCTACAATGAGCAGTTCTTC
clone size: .; J gene: TRBJ2-1; V gene: TRBV18; D gene: .; CDR3 protein: CASSLMDSVNEQFF; CDR3 DNA: TGTGCCAGCTCACTCATGGACTCCGTCAATGAGCAGTTCTTC
clone size: .; J gene: TRBJ1-6; V gene: TRBV5-1; D gene: .; CDR3 protein: CASSLSGGSDSPLHF; CDR3 DNA: TGCGCCAGCAGCTTGAGCGGGGGCAGTGATTCACCCCTCCACTTT
clone size: .; J gene: TRBJ2-6; V gene: TRBV7-3; D gene: .; CDR3 protein: CASSLEPDSGANVLTF; CDR3 DNA: TGTGCCAGCAGCCTAGAACCGGACTCTGGGGCCAACGTCCTGACTTTC
clone size: few; J gene: TRBJ1-2; V gene: TRBV7-9; D gene: TRBD1; CDR3 protein: CASSLVGGGADYGYTF; CDR3 DNA: TGTGCCAGCAGCTTAGTTGGAGGGGGCGCAGACTATGGCTACACCTTC